This T cell receptor beta chain is from a study of lung T cells in sarcoidosis with Löfgren's syndrome. The CDR3 runs to 15 residues. With 3 bases removed from V and 4 bases from J, the gap between germline ends came to 14 bases. Germline CDR1 and CDR2: MNHEY and SMNVEV (reference sequence). Within the sample, this clonotype is medium-sized. Via MiXCR, TCRdb re-called the reads, giving one row per CDR3 protein. The profile shows about 19,000 distinct CDR3 sequences, around 20% of them singletons. The genes are TRBV27 and TRBJ2-3, with D perhaps TRBD2 (6 bases). The sample taken for sequencing was CD4+ T cells from bronchoalveolar lavage. The source of this sequence is a human donor with sarcoidosis (Löfgren's syndrome or another form), or a control subject (not recorded which). The CDR3 region is CASSFRRGSPDTQYF. CDR3 in DNA: TGTGCCAGCAGTTTTCGTCGGGGGAGTCCAGATACGCAGTATTTT.